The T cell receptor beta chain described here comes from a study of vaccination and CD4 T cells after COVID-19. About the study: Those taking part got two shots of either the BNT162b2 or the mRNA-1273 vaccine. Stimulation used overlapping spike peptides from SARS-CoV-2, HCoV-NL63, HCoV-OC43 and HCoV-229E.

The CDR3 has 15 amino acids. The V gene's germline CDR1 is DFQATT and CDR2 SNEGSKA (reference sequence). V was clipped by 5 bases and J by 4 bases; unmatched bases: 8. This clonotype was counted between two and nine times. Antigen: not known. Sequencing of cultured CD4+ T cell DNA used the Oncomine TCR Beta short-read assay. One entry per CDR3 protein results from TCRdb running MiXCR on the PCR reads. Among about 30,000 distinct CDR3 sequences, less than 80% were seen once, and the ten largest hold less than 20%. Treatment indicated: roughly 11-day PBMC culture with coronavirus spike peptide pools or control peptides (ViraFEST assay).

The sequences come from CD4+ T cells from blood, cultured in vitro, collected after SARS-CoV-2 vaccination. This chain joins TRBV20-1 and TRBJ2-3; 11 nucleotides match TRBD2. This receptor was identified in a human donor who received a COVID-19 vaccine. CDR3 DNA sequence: TGCAGTGCTTTAATAGCGGGGGGGCCCCCAGATACGCAGTATTTT. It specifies CSALIAGGPPDTQYF.